What follows are 20 T cell receptor beta chains derived from one specimen sequenced in a study of patients and donors after allogeneic stem cell transplantation. One entry per CDR3 protein results from TCRdb running MiXCR on the RT-PCR reads. The data hold about a million distinct CDR3 sequences, with 18% observed a single time. What was sequenced was blood, either unsorted or a sorted T cell fraction (not recorded which). The receptors derive from a human donor who was either an allogeneic HSCT recipient or a stem cell or donor lymphocyte infusion donor (not recorded which). It is not recorded whose cells these are; they may come from a transplant donor.

The V and J genes are TRBV29-1 and TRBJ1-5; TRBD1 is a possible D gene (5 bases). V was cut by 6 bases and J by 6 bases, with 21 bases left in between. The germline V gene has CDR1 SQVTM and CDR2 ANQGSEA. The CDR3 has 15 amino acids. The chain's CDR3 is CSVSIGASEGQPQHF. The CDR3 DNA sequence: TGCAGCGTCTCCATCGGGGCCTCCGAGGGTCAGCCCCAGCATTTT.

This clonotype has just a few counts. The rearrangement links TRBV7-9 to TRBJ1-1; no reliable D call. Germline assignment: CDR1 SEHNR and CDR2 FQNEAQ (reference sequence). Trimming left V 5 bases short and J 11 bases short, with 15 bases between. The CDR3 is 12 residues long. CDR3 sequence reads: CASSPSPPTAFF. As DNA, the CDR3 is TGTGCCAGCAGCCCCTCGCCCCCGACGGCTTTCTTT.

This clonotype was picked up a small number of times. The chain has TRBV27 and TRBJ1-1; D remains ambiguous. V lost 9 bases, J lost 3 bases, and 17 bases lay in between. Germline CDR1 MNHEY, CDR2 SMNVEV (reference sequence). CDR3 length equals 14 residues. CDR3 nucleotides: TGTGCCAGTGGCCCGGTGGGAGTTCACACTGAAGCTTTCTTT. Its protein is CASGPVGVHTEAFF.

The J gene is TRBJ2-1, the V gene TRBV3-1, with 7 bases that match TRBD2. The J segment lost 6 bases and the V segment lost 2 bases, leaving 19 bases of the junction unmatched. Germline lookup yields CDR1 LGHDT and CDR2 YNNKEL (reference sequence). The CDR3 consists of 19 residues. The CDR3 protein is CASSQPLQSGTIPSNEQFF. The CDR3 nucleotides are TGTGCCAGCAGCCAACCCCTTCAATCCGGGACTATCCCCTCCAATGAGCAGTTCTTC.

This clonotype was observed a handful of times. The CDR3, as DNA: TGTGCCCTTGGGGATGGCGATGGCTACACCTTC. Protein sequence: CALGDGDGYTF. This chain connects TRBV10-3 to TRBJ1-2, with D unclear. The germline V gene has CDR1 ENHRY and CDR2 SYGVKD. Trimming shortened V by 11 bases and J by 6 bases, and 13 bases separated the two germline ends. The CDR3 has 11 amino acids.

The V call is TRBV2, the J call TRBJ2-7, with TRBD2 as a possible D gene (5 bases). V was trimmed by 4 bases and J by 6 bases, leaving 19 bases between them. CDR1 is SNHLY, CDR2 FYNNEI, per germline. CDR3 length equals 15 residues. CDR3 coding DNA: TGTGCCAGCAGTGGAGAGGGTTCGCCTACGGCCGAGCAGTACTTC. Translation: CASSGEGSPTAEQYF.

A few counts support this clonotype. The chain carries TRBV20-1 and TRBJ2-7; TRBD1 aligns across 7 bases. Germline assignment: CDR1 DFQATT and CDR2 SNEGSKA (reference sequence). V was pared by 3 bases and J by 1 base, with 12 bases of the junction left unmatched. The length of the CDR3 is 16 residues. The chain's CDR3 is CSASPLQGMTSYEQYF. The CDR3 region has the DNA TGCAGTGCTAGCCCCCTACAGGGGATGACATCCTACGAGCAGTACTTC.

The chain couples TRBV6-5 to TRBJ2-7; maybe TRBD2 (6 bases). The CDR3 covers 16 residues. V was clipped by 2 bases and J by 2 bases, with 16 bases between them. The germline CDR1 and CDR2 sequences are MNHEY and SVGAGI. Here the CDR3 DNA reads TGTGCCAGCAGTTACCGAATTACGGGACTTCCCTACGAGCAGTACTTC. Amino acids: CASSYRITGLPYEQYF.

This clonotype was seen more than once but under ten times. V and J are TRBV6-5 and TRBJ1-2; D is undetermined. Trimming shortened V by 0 bases and J by 7 bases, and 12 bases separated the two germline ends. The V gene's germline CDR1 is MNHEY and CDR2 SVGAGI. This CDR3 spans 14 amino acids. The CDR3 sequence: CASSYSKPGSGYTF. For the CDR3, the DNA is TGTGCCAGCAGTTACTCGAAGCCTGGGAGTGGCTACACCTTC.

This CDR3 reads CASSPGQHYGYTF. For the CDR3, the DNA is TGTGCCAGCAGCCCGGGACAACACTATGGCTACACCTTC. The chain links TRBV6-1 to TRBJ1-2, with TRBD1 as a possible D gene (6 bases). With 6 bases removed from V and 3 bases from J, the gap between germline ends came to 11 bases. The CDR3 spans 13 residues. Germline assignment: CDR1 MNHNS and CDR2 SASEGT.

V and J are TRBV20-1 and TRBJ1-4; no definite D call. The V gene's germline CDR1 is DFQATT and CDR2 SNEGSKA (reference sequence). CDR3 size: 13 residues. The germline V and J ends were trimmed by 6 bases and 0 bases, with 8 bases remaining between them. CDR3 residues: CSASGATNEKLFF. The CDR3 DNA is TGCAGTGCCTCTGGTGCAACTAATGAAAAACTGTTTTTT.

V gene TRBV25-1 combines with J gene TRBJ1-5; D is undetermined. The V and J ends lost 1 base and 7 bases respectively, with 5 bases between them. CDR1 and CDR2 from the germline V gene are MGHDK and SYGVNS. The CDR3 has 12 amino acids. The CDR3 DNA sequence: TGTGCCAGCAGTGAATTGGGGCAGCCCCAGCATTTT. The encoded protein is CASSELGQPQHF. Combining the CDR3 with reference TRBV25-1 and TRBJ1-5 gives the whole variable domain EADIYQTPRYLVIGTGKKITLECSQTMGHDKMYWYQQDPGMELHLIHYSYGVNSTEKGDLSSESTVSRIRTEHFPLTLESARPSHTSQYLCASSELGQPQHFGDGTRLSIL.

The chain carries TRBV6-2 or TRBV6-3 and TRBJ1-2; D is uncertain. Germline V gene sequence: CDR1 MNHEY, CDR2 SVGEGT. CDR3 size: 15 residues. Trimming cost V 2 bases and J 2 bases, with 12 bases left between them. This chain's CDR3 is CASSYTTRTNYGYTF. CDR3 coding DNA: TGTGCCAGCAGTTACACAACCCGGACCAACTATGGCTACACCTTC.

This rearrangement joins TRBV24-1 to TRBJ1-2; weak D call: TRBD1 (6 bases). Germline-derived CDR1 and CDR2 are KGHDR and SFDVKD. V was pared by 7 bases and J by 6 bases, with 14 bases between. This CDR3 comprises 13 residues. As DNA, the CDR3 is TGTGCCACCAGCACCGACAGGCCAAATGGCTACACCTTC. It codes for CATSTDRPNGYTF.

This clonotype was counted many times. CDR3 sequence (DNA): TGTGCCAGCACTAAAATACAGGGGCCTCTCTCCTACGAGCAGTACTTC. This gives the protein CASTKIQGPLSYEQYF. The rearrangement uses TRBV12-3 or TRBV12-4 and TRBJ2-7; 7 bases are shared with TRBD1. Germline trimming cut 7 bases from V and 0 bases from J; bases unmatched to any gene: 12. CDR3 length equals 16 residues.

This sequence joins TRBV12-5 and TRBJ2-1; possibly TRBD2 for D (6 bases). CDR1 is LGHNT, CDR2 FRNRAP, per germline. The CDR3 spans 13 residues. V shed 6 bases and J shed 2 bases, with 8 bases lying between them. As DNA, the CDR3 is TGTGCTAGTGGCCAGCGGGCCTACAATGAGCAGTTCTTC. It specifies CASGQRAYNEQFF.

The chain employs TRBV9 and TRBJ1-3; no clear D. Germline lookup yields CDR1 SGDLS and CDR2 YYNGEE. The CDR3 is made up of 18 amino acids. Trimming stripped 3 bases from V and 3 bases from J, with 22 bases between. The CDR3 DNA reads TGTGCCAGCAGCGAGCCCATCACAGATCGGCGTAGTGGAAACACCATATATTTT. Encoded protein: CASSEPITDRRSGNTIYF.

CDR3 DNA sequence: TGCGCCAGCAGCTCCCCGGAGACAGGGAAATATGAGCAGTTCTTC. Protein product: CASSSPETGKYEQFF. The genes are TRBV5-1 and TRBJ2-1; TRBD1 matches 7 bases. Germline V gene lookup returns CDR1 SGHRS and CDR2 YFSETQ. Unmatched junction bases numbered 11, after V lost 3 bases and J lost 8 bases. The CDR3 runs to 15 residues. The full variable domain, with the rest looked up from reference TRBV5-1 and TRBJ2-1, is KAGVTQTPRYLIKTRGQQVTLSCSPISGHRSVSWYQQTPGQGLQFLFEYFSETQRNKGNFPGRFSGRQFSNSRSEMNVSTLELGDSALYLCASSSPETGKYEQFFGPGTRLTVL.

This clonotype was observed a few times. The chain employs TRBV20-1 and TRBJ2-4; TRBD1 matches 7 bases. Germline CDR1 reads DFQATT; CDR2 reads SNEGSKA (reference sequence). V was clipped by 0 bases and J by 0 bases; unmatched bases: 11. The CDR3 runs to 18 residues. The CDR3: CSARDPFPGQLAKNIQYF. CDR3 DNA sequence: TGCAGTGCTAGAGACCCATTTCCGGGACAGCTAGCCAAAAACATTCAGTACTTC.

This clonotype occurred a few times. The chain is built from TRBV10-3 and TRBJ2-7, with D uncertain. Germline V gives CDR1 ENHRY, CDR2 SYGVKD. CDR3 length: 15 amino acids. V was clipped by 0 bases and J by 0 bases, with 9 bases between them. CDR3: CAISESGESSYEQYF. The CDR3 coding sequence is TGTGCCATCAGTGAGTCGGGCGAGAGCTCCTACGAGCAGTACTTC.